This T cell receptor (beta chain) originates from a study of T cell responses to AZD1222 COVID-19 vaccine (dated by TCRdb to 2020 to 2022). For the wider study: AZD1222 recipients given second doses at about 4 weeks or at about 12 weeks were pooled, since spike-specific TCR depth and breadth were not found to differ between the two schedules. TCR sequencing was performed for fewer than 250 trial participants, of whom 207 were given two doses of AZD1222 and some 25 were given two doses of MenACWY control vaccine. Trial participants were enrolled into age subgroups of 18-55, 56-69 and 70-plus years, which contained roughly 150, 30 and 60 TCR-sequenced participants, respectively.

The CDR3 regions of human TCRbeta chains were analyzed by immunosequencing. The study's processing was this. TCRs in the repertoires were matched against a reference library of SARS-CoV-2-specific TCRs that had been generated with the MIRA antigen-specificity platform. Breadth was defined as the fraction of unique TCRs that were SARS-CoV-2-associated. Depth was defined as the fraction of total T cells that were SARS-CoV-2-associated. Each spike-specific TCR was assigned to its reactive spike region and to a CD4 or CD8 class using the MIRA data. Log10-transformed breadth and depth values were compared by one-way ANOVA with Sidak's multiple comparisons tests. This is the immuneACCESS table as TCRdb keeps it, with only in-frame sequences that have V and J called. A part of the clones is gone; compared with another copy, unresolved V genes explain less than half, and the rest is unexplained. V and J calls and clone size are copied from that table; D and trimming were computed from the DNA. In this sample the table shows 120,000 to 150,000 clones, roughly 88% of which occur a single time. The ten largest clonotypes hold 2.2% of the sample.

Within its sample, this clone is medium-sized (0.01 to 0.1%). Its antigen remains undetermined. Base qualities were left out, and no much larger clone turns up one base away. As encoded in the germline V gene (reference sequence), CDR1 is GTSNPN while CDR2 is SVGIG. Trimming takes 4 bases from V and 6 bases from J, and the germline ends sit 7 bases apart. The CDR3 covers 11 residues, taking in both the cysteine and the phenylalanine. The entry retains the CDR3 DNA only, 33 bases that are in frame from base 1. According to the study, the label for this sample's time point signals: baseline before first vaccination. The vaccinee samples were drawn from two UK trials, COV001 and COV002, one of which was a single-blind randomized controlled phase 2/3 trial testing AZD1222 (ChAdOx1 nCoV-19) in healthy adults. Trial participant PBMC samples were collected at day 0 and day 28 after the second dose for TCRbeta chain sequencing.

Results and caveats for the whole study, not just this receptor: After two AZD1222 doses, spike-specific TCR breadth and depth were significantly higher than at day 0 and than in MenACWY recipients. Conclusions about previously exposed vaccinees were limited because only six AZD1222 recipients were SARS-CoV-2 seropositive at baseline. Because no samples from the day 14 peak response were available, repertoires could be characterized only after the peak T cell response. In the small 56-69-year group, the increase in depth fell short of significance, most likely because of low power. CD4 TCRs associated with the vaccine covered the entire spike protein, and the dominant responses were in regions 160-218 and 743-854. Nearly half of unique spike-specific TCRs reportedly recognized epitopes outside regions mutated in the B.1.351 and B.1.1.7 variants. Participants were mostly white British and included more females than males, and it was suggested by the authors that clonal diversity may have been underestimated.

The sample here was peripheral blood, taken on day 0 of AZD1222 vaccination. This chain joins TRBV30 to TRBJ2-1, with no reliable assignment of the D segment. This TCR came from an adult in good health. CDR3 loop: CAWTRFNEQFF. The nucleotide sequence reads as follows: TGTGCCTGGACCCGCTTCAATGAGCAGTTCTTC.